These T cell receptor beta chains were read from a single sample in a study of blood T cell repertoires in COVID-19. The method was immunoSEQ multiplex PCR; TCRdb's version includes in-frame clones alone and lacks a portion of them. The repertoire includes more than 300,000 clones, about 88% of them detected once, and roughly 6.6% sits in the top ten. What was sequenced was peripheral blood. All receptors come from a woman between 65 and 79 years old with COVID-19, enrolled during active disease. The CDR3 runs from the conserved cysteine through the conserved F or W. Fields, in order: clone size, D gene, J gene, V gene, CDR3 DNA, CDR3 protein. The D gene is left open where the match is weak. Expanded clones are given a class, and other clones once, few, many or no size at all.

clone size: few; D gene: TRBD1; J gene: TRBJ1-2; V gene: TRBV24-1; CDR3 DNA: TGTGCCACCAGTGGGCCCGGGACAGGGACCTATGGCTACACCTTC; CDR3 protein: CATSGPGTGTYGYTF
clone size: once; D gene: TRBD1; J gene: TRBJ2-7; V gene: TRBV20-1; CDR3 DNA: TGCAGTGGACAGGGGCCCTACGAGCAGTACTTC; CDR3 protein: CSGQGPYEQYF
clone size: NA; D gene: NA; J gene: TRBJ1-5; V gene: TRBV2; CDR3 DNA: TGTGCCAGCAGATGGGGTATAGACAGTGATCAGCCCCAGCATTTT; CDR3 protein: CASRWGIDSDQPQHF
clone size: NA; D gene: TRBD1; J gene: TRBJ1-5; V gene: TRBV10-3; CDR3 DNA: TGTGCCATCAGGACAGGGAACAATCAGCCCCAGCATTTT; CDR3 protein: CAIRTGNNQPQHF
clone size: NA; D gene: NA; J gene: TRBJ1-1; V gene: TRBV6-5; CDR3 DNA: TGTGCCAGCTTCACAGCGGGTATGAACACTGAAGCTTTCTTT; CDR3 protein: CASFTAGMNTEAFF
clone size: NA; D gene: TRBD1; J gene: TRBJ1-2; V gene: TRBV7-3; CDR3 DNA: TGTGCCAGCAGCGCCGGGACAGGGATTGATGGCTACACCTTC; CDR3 protein: CASSAGTGIDGYTF
clone size: NA; D gene: NA; J gene: TRBJ2-3; V gene: TRBV6-4; CDR3 DNA: TGTGCCAGCGCCCCAGAGGTTAGCACAGATACGCAGTATTTT; CDR3 protein: CASAPEVSTDTQYF
clone size: NA; D gene: TRBD1; J gene: TRBJ2-3; V gene: TRBV6-5; CDR3 DNA: TGTGCCAGCAGATTTGGGGCAGGGGGTGGAGATACGCAGTATTTT; CDR3 protein: CASRFGAGGGDTQYF
clone size: NA; D gene: NA; J gene: TRBJ1-2; V gene: TRBV2; CDR3 DNA: TGTGCCAGCGGCCAGGGGCGCTACACCTTC; CDR3 protein: CASGQGRYTF
clone size: NA; D gene: NA; J gene: TRBJ1-6; V gene: TRBV28; CDR3 DNA: TGTGCCAGCAGTTTAGCTATGGGAGAGGATTCACCCCTCCACTTT; CDR3 protein: CASSLAMGEDSPLHF
clone size: few; D gene: NA; J gene: TRBJ1-2; V gene: TRBV23-1; CDR3 DNA: TGCGCCAGCAGTCACCACAGCAATGGCTACACCTTC; CDR3 protein: CASSHHSNGYTF
clone size: NA; D gene: TRBD1; J gene: TRBJ1-5; V gene: TRBV19; CDR3 DNA: TGTGCCAGTAGTAAGGGGACAGGGAATCAGCCCCAGCATTTT; CDR3 protein: CASSKGTGNQPQHF
clone size: once; D gene: NA; J gene: TRBJ2-1; V gene: TRBV24-1; CDR3 DNA: TGTGCCACCAGTGCTCCCGCCCGGAGCAATGAGCAGTTCTTC; CDR3 protein: CATSAPARSNEQFF
clone size: NA; D gene: NA; J gene: TRBJ1-1; V gene: TRBV27; CDR3 DNA: TGTGCCAGCAGCCCAAACCCAGGGATGAACACTGAAGCTTTCTTT; CDR3 protein: CASSPNPGMNTEAFF
clone size: NA; D gene: NA; J gene: TRBJ1-6; V gene: TRBV7-2; CDR3 DNA: TGTGCCAGCAGCTGGGGGCGCAAGTCAATTTCACCCCTCCACTTT; CDR3 protein: CASSWGRKSISPLHF
clone size: NA; D gene: NA; J gene: TRBJ1-1; V gene: TRBV6-5; CDR3 DNA: TGTGCCAGCAGTTACGGGGGACTCCTGAACACTGAAGCTTTCTTT; CDR3 protein: CASSYGGLLNTEAFF
clone size: few; D gene: TRBD1; J gene: TRBJ1-1; V gene: TRBV7-3; CDR3 DNA: TGTGCCAGCAGCTCAAACAGGGGGAACACTGAAGCTTTCTTT; CDR3 protein: CASSSNRGNTEAFF
clone size: few; D gene: TRBD1; J gene: TRBJ2-7; V gene: TRBV19; CDR3 DNA: TGTGCCAGTAGGGACAGGTCCTACGAGCAGTACTTC; CDR3 protein: CASRDRSYEQYF
clone size: NA; D gene: TRBD1; J gene: TRBJ1-5; V gene: TRBV5-1; CDR3 DNA: TGCGCCAGCAGCCCCGGGACAGCCAATCAGCCCCAGCATTTT; CDR3 protein: CASSPGTANQPQHF
clone size: once; D gene: TRBD1; J gene: TRBJ1-6; V gene: TRBV10-3; CDR3 DNA: TGTGCCATCGGCGAGGACAGGAGAGGTTCACCCCTCCACTTT; CDR3 protein: CAIGEDRRGSPLHF
clone size: NA; D gene: TRBD1; J gene: TRBJ1-1; V gene: TRBV7-2; CDR3 DNA: TGTGCCAGCAGCCCTCAGGGGGTCGAGGCTTTCTTT; CDR3 protein: CASSPQGVEAFF
clone size: NA; D gene: NA; J gene: TRBJ2-3; V gene: TRBV5-6; CDR3 DNA: TGTGCCAGCAGCTACCGAACAGTAACTAGCACAGATACGCAGTATTTT; CDR3 protein: CASSYRTVTSTDTQYF
clone size: NA; D gene: NA; J gene: TRBJ2-3; V gene: TRBV11-1; CDR3 DNA: TGTGCCAGCAGCCCGAGCGTCGCAGCCACAGATACGCAGTATTTT; CDR3 protein: CASSPSVAATDTQYF
clone size: NA; D gene: TRBD1; J gene: TRBJ2-3; V gene: TRBV29-1; CDR3 DNA: TGCAGCGGTCGGACAGGGAAGACAGATACGCAGTATTTT; CDR3 protein: CSGRTGKTDTQYF
clone size: NA; D gene: TRBD2; J gene: TRBJ2-3; V gene: TRBV24-1; CDR3 DNA: TGTGCCACCAGTGATTTGTCGCCCGGGGGGGGCACAGATACGCAGTATTTT; CDR3 protein: CATSDLSPGGGTDTQYF
clone size: NA; D gene: NA; J gene: TRBJ2-1; V gene: TRBV27; CDR3 DNA: TGTGCCAGCAGTTTAGGGGGCGGGCCCTACAATGAGCAGTTCTTC; CDR3 protein: CASSLGGGPYNEQFF
clone size: once; D gene: TRBD2; J gene: TRBJ2-3; V gene: TRBV2; CDR3 DNA: TGTGCCAGCAGTGAAGGGGGACTAGCGGGCCCAGATACGCAGTATTTT; CDR3 protein: CASSEGGLAGPDTQYF
clone size: once; D gene: TRBD1; J gene: TRBJ1-2; V gene: TRBV2; CDR3 DNA: TGTGCCAGCAGATCCGGGACAGGGAACTATGGCTACACCTTC; CDR3 protein: CASRSGTGNYGYTF
clone size: NA; D gene: NA; J gene: TRBJ1-5; V gene: TRBV27; CDR3 DNA: TGTGCCAGCAGAAGGCGGCTTAGCAATCAGCCCCAGCATTTT; CDR3 protein: CASRRRLSNQPQHF